The following is a T cell receptor (beta chain) sequence with its context. What this receptor recognizes is not known. No base quality values were provided; no much bigger clone lies one nucleotide off. CDR1 SQVTM and CDR2 ANQGSEA are derived from the germline V gene. Counted from cysteine to phenylalanine, this CDR3 has 14 amino acids. Only the CDR3 DNA is retained, 42 bases long and in frame from the first base. Relative to germline, V is missing 6 bases and J is missing 5 bases, with 6 bases of the junction outside any gene match. RNA was extracted using the RNeasy kit, and roughly 0.45 to 1 ug of the RNA was reverse transcribed with random hexamers. TCR beta CDR3 regions were amplified with the immunoSEQ multiplex PCR assay covering 54 Vbeta and 13 Jbeta segments. PCR amplification bias was corrected by using a synthetic template baseline for primer optimization and computational correction. The authors' pipeline ran thus. Reads were assigned to V, D and J genes according to IMGT and analyzed in immunoSEQ Analyzer, with only productive sequences retained. Clonality was computed as one minus Shannon entropy normalized by log2 of the number of productive unique sequences. For each patient and control, public and private clones were evaluated among the 100 most prevalent clones. Susac-specific clones were defined as absent from healthy and MS cohorts, 1052 published viral clones and other ImmuneACCESS disease sequences. TCRdb trimmed the raw reads at Q25, called clones with MiXCR and kept productive beta chains. Rows are unified per CDR3 protein, each entry keeping the most common DNA and genes. TCRdb's processing, not the authors', yielded these V and J calls. The sample table shows about 290,000 distinct CDR3 sequences, and about 91% are seen once. The leading ten clones occupy about 0.17% of the sample.

The source of the sample is a study of CD8 T cells in Susac syndrome (dated by TCRdb to 2018 to 2020). General notes on the study: Repertoire sequencing was used to test whether CD8+ T cell activation and differentiation in Susac syndrome was antigen driven. CD8+ T cell repertoire clonality was compared between 12 healthy donors, roughly 14 Susac syndrome patients and around 16 multiple sclerosis patients.

Peripheral blood CD8+ and CD4+ T cells from healthy donors, Susac syndrome patients and multiple sclerosis patients were profiled by high-throughput TCR beta sequencing. Treatment-naive patients with stable or active relapsing-remitting disease fulfilling revised McDonald criteria were used as multiple sclerosis controls. Bulk CD8+ and CD4+ T cells were purified magnetically by negative isolation, whereas CD8+ TEMRA cells were enriched by FACS. Blood was drawn into EDTA tubes, processed within 24 hours, and PBMCs were isolated by density gradient centrifugation. PBMCs intended for TCR sequencing were frozen in liquid nitrogen and were later thawed in a 37 degrees C water bath. Purity of sorted or isolated CD4+, CD8+ and CD8+ TEMRA cells was at least 90%. Here is what the overall study found, with its caveats: The TCR sequencing and HLA analysis was acknowledged to have included a relatively small number of individuals.

The sequenced material came from CD8+ T cells from PBMCs. This chain is built from TRBV29-1 and TRBJ2-1, and 11 junctional nucleotides match TRBD2. This TCR derives from a human donor with multiple sclerosis. The DNA reads as follows: TGCAGCGTCGTACTAGCGGGGGCTAACAATGAGCAGTTCTTC. It is translated as CSVVLAGANNEQFF.